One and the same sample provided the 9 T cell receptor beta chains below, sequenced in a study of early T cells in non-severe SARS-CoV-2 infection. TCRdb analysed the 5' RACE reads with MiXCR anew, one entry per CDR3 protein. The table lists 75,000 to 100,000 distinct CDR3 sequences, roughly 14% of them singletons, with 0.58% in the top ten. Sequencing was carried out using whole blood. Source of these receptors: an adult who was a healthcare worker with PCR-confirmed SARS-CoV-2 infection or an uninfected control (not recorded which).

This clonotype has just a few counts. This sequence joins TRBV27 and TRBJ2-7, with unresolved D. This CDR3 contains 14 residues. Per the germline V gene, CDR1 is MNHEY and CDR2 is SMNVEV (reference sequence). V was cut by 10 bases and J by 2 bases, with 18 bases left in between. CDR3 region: CAIRSRLVTYEQYV. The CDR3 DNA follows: TGTGCCATCAGGAGCCGGCTTGTCACCTACGAGCAGTACGTC.

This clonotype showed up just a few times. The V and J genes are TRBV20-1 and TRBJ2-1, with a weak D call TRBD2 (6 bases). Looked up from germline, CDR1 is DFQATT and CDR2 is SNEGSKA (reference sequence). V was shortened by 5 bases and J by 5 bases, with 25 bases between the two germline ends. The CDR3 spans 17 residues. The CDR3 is CSASHGRDGPRHNEQFF. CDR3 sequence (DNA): TGCAGTGCTTCCCACGGGCGGGATGGGCCTAGGCACAATGAGCAGTTCTTC.

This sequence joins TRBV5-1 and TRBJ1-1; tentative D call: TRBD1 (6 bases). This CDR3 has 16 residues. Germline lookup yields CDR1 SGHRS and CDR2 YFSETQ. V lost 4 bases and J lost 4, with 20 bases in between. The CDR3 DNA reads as TGCGCCAGCAGCCCCAACGCCGGGGGCGCCGGCACTGAAGCTTTCTTT. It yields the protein CASSPNAGGAGTEAFF.

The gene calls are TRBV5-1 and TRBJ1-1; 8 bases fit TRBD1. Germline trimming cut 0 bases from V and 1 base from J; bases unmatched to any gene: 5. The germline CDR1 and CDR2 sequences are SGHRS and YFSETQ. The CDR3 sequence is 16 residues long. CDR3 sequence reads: CASSLVYRGRNTEAFF. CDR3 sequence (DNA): TGCGCCAGCAGCTTGGTGTACAGGGGGAGGAACACTGAAGCTTTCTTT. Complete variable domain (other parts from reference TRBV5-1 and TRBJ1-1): KAGVTQTPRYLIKTRGQQVTLSCSPISGHRSVSWYQQTPGQGLQFLFEYFSETQRNKGNFPGRFSGRQFSNSRSEMNVSTLELGDSALYLCASSLVYRGRNTEAFFGQGTRLTVV.

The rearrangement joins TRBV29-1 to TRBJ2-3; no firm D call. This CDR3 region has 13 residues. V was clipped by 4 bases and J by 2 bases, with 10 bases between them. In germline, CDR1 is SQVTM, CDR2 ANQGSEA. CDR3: CSVGVTPTDTQYF. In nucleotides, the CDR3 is TGCAGCGTTGGGGTCACCCCCACAGATACGCAGTATTTT.

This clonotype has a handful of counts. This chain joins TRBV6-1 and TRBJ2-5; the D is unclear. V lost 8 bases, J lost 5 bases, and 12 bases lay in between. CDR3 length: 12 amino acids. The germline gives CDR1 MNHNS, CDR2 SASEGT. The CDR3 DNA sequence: TGTGCCAGCCACCCCATTTTGGAGACCCAGTACTTC. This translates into CASHPILETQYF.

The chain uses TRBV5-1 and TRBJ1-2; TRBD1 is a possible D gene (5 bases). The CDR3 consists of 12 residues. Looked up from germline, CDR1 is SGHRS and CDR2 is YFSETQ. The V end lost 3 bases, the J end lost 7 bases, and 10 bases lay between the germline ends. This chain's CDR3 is CASSSQGTGYTF. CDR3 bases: TGCGCCAGCAGCTCCCAGGGTACTGGCTACACCTTC.

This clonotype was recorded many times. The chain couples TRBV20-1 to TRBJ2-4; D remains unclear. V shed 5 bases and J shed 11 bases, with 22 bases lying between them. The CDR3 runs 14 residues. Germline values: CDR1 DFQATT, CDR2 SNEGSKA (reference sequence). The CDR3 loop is CSASPGKAKKVQYF. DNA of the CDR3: TGCAGTGCTTCCCCCGGAAAAGCCAAAAAAGTTCAGTACTTC.

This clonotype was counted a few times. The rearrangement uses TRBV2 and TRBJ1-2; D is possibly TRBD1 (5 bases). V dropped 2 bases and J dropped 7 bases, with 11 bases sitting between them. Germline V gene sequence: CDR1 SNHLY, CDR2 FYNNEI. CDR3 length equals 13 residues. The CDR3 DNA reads TGTGCCAGCAGTGAAAGGGCCGGGGCTGGCTACACCTTC. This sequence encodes CASSERAGAGYTF.